This T cell receptor beta chain was identified in a study of T cell repertoires in cytomegalovirus infection. On the study more broadly: Matching HLA type, along with CMV infection, was indicated by public TCR beta signatures.

General study findings and limits: The cumulative frequency of public TCR beta families distinguished individuals who carried CMV together with the relevant HLA.

A word on this clonotype: What it recognizes is unknown.

TCRdb analysed the reads with MiXCR anew, one entry per CDR3 protein. The data show about 920,000 distinct CDR3 sequences, 31% seen once. Germline CDR1 is LGHNT and CDR2 is FRNRAP. V gave up 2 bases and J gave up 4 bases, with 14 bases separating them. The CDR3 length is 16 residues. Specimen: cultured CD8+ T cells from PBMCs, collected from culture after CMV antigen stimulation. The chain joins TRBV12-5 to TRBJ2-2; maybe TRBD1 (6 bases). This clonotype originated in a human donor in good health (CMV status not recorded). Some clones in this sample may be carry-over from other donors' samples. CDR3 in amino acids: CASGLPGELGTGELFF. The CDR3 DNA reads as TGTGCTAGTGGTTTGCCAGGGGAGTTGGGCACCGGGGAGCTGTTTTTT. Based on the CDR3 plus reference TRBV12-5 and TRBJ2-2, the full variable domain is DARVTQTPRHKVTEMGQEVTMRCQPILGHNTVFWYRQTMMQGLELLAYFRNRAPLDDSGMPKDRFSAEMPDATLATLKIQPSEPRDSAVYFCASGLPGELGTGELFFGEGSRLTVL.